One sample yielded the 14 T cell receptor beta chains listed below, sequenced in a study of cytomegalovirus exposure and HLA in healthy donors. The PCR had 60 Vbeta and 13 Jbeta primers. Sequenced by immunoSEQ multiplex PCR; TCRdb stores in-frame clones only, minus some. The sample table includes 65,000 to 95,000 clones. The sequenced sample was PBMCs. These TCRs come from a female donor in good health and CMV-seropositive.

V is TRBV23-1 and J is TRBJ1-5, with a possible D match to TRBD1 (6 bases). TRBV23-1 carries the ORF label, with uncertain function. Trimming cost V 0 bases and J 0 bases, with 15 bases left between them. The CDR3 has 18 residues. The DNA for the CDR3 is TGCGCCAGCAGTCAATCCGGGACACACTTTTATAGCAATCAGCCCCAGCATTTT. It is translated as CASSQSGTHFYSNQPQHF.

This chain connects TRBV5-1 to TRBJ2-7; 11 positions agree with TRBD2. The length of the CDR3 is 15 residues. V lost 0 bases to trimming and J lost 5 bases; unmatched junction nucleotides: 4. Germline V gene data show CDR1 as SGHRS and CDR2 as YFSETQ. The DNA for the CDR3 is TGCGCCAGCAGCTTGGTAATAGCGGGAGGGAACGAGCAGTACTTC. This encodes CASSLVIAGGNEQYF.

This chain connects TRBV2 to TRBJ2-7; TRBD2 matches at 9 bases. Trimming took 6 bases from V and 1 from J; bases not matched to a gene: 7. Per germline, CDR1 SNHLY and CDR2 FYNNEI. The CDR3 is 15 amino acids. CDR3 sequence: CASSPPSGASYEQYF. For the CDR3, the DNA is TGTGCCAGCAGCCCCCCTAGCGGGGCATCCTACGAGCAGTACTTC.

J is TRBJ2-7 and V is TRBV19; 10 bases are a match to TRBD1. CDR1 and CDR2 (germline): LNHDA, SQIVND (reference sequence). J was trimmed by 9 bases and V by 6 bases; bases with no gene match: 14. The CDR3 spans 15 residues. The CDR3 reads CASSPSGTGADVQYF. In DNA form, the CDR3 reads TGTGCCAGTAGCCCTTCCGGGACAGGGGCCGACGTGCAGTACTTC.

The chain couples TRBV5-4 to TRBJ1-5, with D possibly matching TRBD1 (5 bases). Germline lookup yields CDR1 SGHNT and CDR2 YYREEE (reference sequence). CDR3 size: 13 residues. The V end was cut by 2 bases, the J end by 5 bases, with 8 bases between. The CDR3 nucleotides are TGTGCCAGCAGCTTAGGGGTAGATCAGCCCCAGCATTTT. Translating gives CASSLGVDQPQHF.

V gene TRBV19 combines with J gene TRBJ1-1; D remains ambiguous. Trimming took off 1 base at V and 10 bases at J, with 13 bases between the two ends. This CDR3 has 13 amino acids. Germline V CDR1 and CDR2: LNHDA, SQIVND (reference sequence). CDR3 bases: TGTGCCAGTAGTATAGTGACAACCCCAAGAGCTTTCTTT. Amino acid sequence: CASSIVTTPRAFF.

The chain employs TRBV28 and TRBJ2-3; D unresolved. V lost 5 bases and J lost 5, with 8 bases in between. CDR3 length: 12 residues. Germline CDR1 MDHEN, CDR2 SYDVKM. CDR3 sequence reads: CASSTYLDTQYF. The CDR3 DNA sequence: TGTGCCAGCAGTACCTACTTAGATACGCAGTATTTT.

The chain carries TRBV28 and TRBJ1-1, with 7 bases matching TRBD1. Looked up from germline, CDR1 is MDHEN and CDR2 is SYDVKM. V lost 5 bases and J lost 3; bases outside the gene matches: 12. The CDR3 covers 16 residues. DNA for the CDR3: TGTGCCAGCAGTCCGACAGGGCCGATCGTTGACACTGAAGCTTTCTTT. It is translated as CASSPTGPIVDTEAFF.

The chain links TRBV9 to TRBJ1-1; 8 bases fit TRBD1. Losses at the gene ends were 0 bases for V and 5 bases for J; bases not matched to a gene: 3. The germline V gene encodes CDR1 SGDLS and CDR2 YYNGEE. The CDR3 is made up of 14 amino acids. The CDR3 loop is CASSVGQGRTEAFF. The CDR3 DNA reads as TGTGCCAGCAGCGTAGGACAGGGGAGGACTGAAGCTTTCTTT.

The chain employs TRBV29-1 and TRBJ2-7; the match to TRBD1 covers 9 bases. CDR1 and CDR2 (germline): SQVTM, ANQGSEA. Unmatched junction bases numbered 3, after V lost 5 bases and J lost 4 bases. CDR3 length equals 12 residues. The CDR3 protein is CSVRDRAYEQYF. CDR3 DNA sequence: TGCAGCGTTCGGGACAGGGCTTACGAGCAGTACTTC.

The chain employs TRBV15 and TRBJ2-5, with D maybe TRBD2 (6 bases). Per germline, CDR1 LNHNV and CDR2 YYDKDF (reference sequence). The CDR3 has 15 residues. Trimming left V 1 base short and J 2 bases short, with 11 bases between. The CDR3 loop reads CATSRGGSGQETQYF. CDR3 sequence (DNA): TGTGCCACCAGCAGAGGAGGTAGCGGACAAGAGACCCAGTACTTC.

V and J are TRBV9 and TRBJ2-1; possible D gene TRBD2, 5 bases. V dropped 3 bases and J dropped 5 bases, with 12 bases sitting between them. CDR3 length equals 14 residues. CDR1 is SGDLS, CDR2 YYNGEE, per germline. Here the CDR3 DNA reads TGTGCCAGCAGCGGAAGTGGAGGCCACAATGAGCAGTTCTTC. Translated: CASSGSGGHNEQFF.

This chain uses TRBV7-2 with TRBJ2-7; 11 positions agree with TRBD2. The CDR3 spans 16 residues. Looked up from germline, CDR1 is SGHTA and CDR2 is FQGNSA. J lost 5 bases, V lost 2 bases, and 8 bases had no gene match. CDR3 amino acids: CASSLQTSGALNEQYF. As DNA, the CDR3 is TGTGCCAGCAGCTTACAGACTAGCGGGGCCCTGAACGAGCAGTACTTC.

V and J are TRBV5-1 and TRBJ1-3, with a possible D match to TRBD1 (6 bases). Trimming cost V 4 bases and J 0 bases, with 11 bases left between them. Germline V gene sequence: CDR1 SGHRS, CDR2 YFSETQ. The CDR3 sequence is 15 residues long. In DNA, the CDR3 is TGCGCCAGCAGCATCGGGACAAACTCTGGAAACACCATATATTTT. Amino acid sequence: CASSIGTNSGNTIYF.